The next 32 T cell receptor beta chains were all read from a single sample in a study of T cell clonality in common variable immunodeficiency. Data came from immunoSEQ multiplex PCR; TCRdb stores just in-frame clones and leaves some out. This set yields about 37,000 clones and no singletons; the top ten hold roughly 3.2%. Material: peripheral blood mononuclear cells. All receptors derive from a person aged 18 to 75 in good health.

In its sample, this clone was seen many times. The read is 3 residues too short to cover the CDR3 end, so that end is filled in from the germline J gene. The chain combines TRBV5-1 with TRBJ1-3, with 7 bases identical to TRBD1. CDR1 is SGHRS, CDR2 YFSETQ, per germline. The CDR3 extends over 18 amino acids. The V segment lost 2 bases and the J segment 1 base; nucleotides outside the gene matches: 12. Here the CDR3 reads CASSFLSVDRESGNTIYF. CDR3 DNA (partial): TGCGCCAGCAGCTTCTTATCTGTTGACAGGGAGTCTGGAAACACC.

This clone was recorded many times. From the germline J gene comes the end of the CDR3, since the read stops 3 residues before it. The genes are TRBV20-1 and TRBJ2-7, with 7 bases lining up with TRBD2. The J segment lost 3 bases and the V segment lost 4 bases, leaving 9 bases of the junction unmatched. CDR1 DFQATT and CDR2 SNEGSKA come from the germline V gene (reference sequence). The CDR3 contains 14 residues. Partial CDR3 DNA: TGCAGTGCTATTCCCGGGACTAAGAGCTACGAG. Translating it yields CSAIPGTKSYE. The whole CDR3 sequence is CSAIPGTKSYEQYF.

This clone was observed at least ten times. With the read ending 3 residues before the CDR3 end, the germline J gene is used to fill in that end. V is TRBV10-3 and J is TRBJ2-2; the match to TRBD1 covers 7 bases. J was trimmed by 0 bases and V by 3 bases; bases with no gene match: 10. Germline CDR1 is ENHRY and CDR2 is SYGVKD. The CDR3 runs to 18 residues. Incomplete CDR3 DNA: TGTGCCATCAGTGATCGGGAACAACAGGGGACGAACACCGGGGAG. Its protein is CAISDREQQGTNTGE. The whole CDR3 region reads CAISDREQQGTNTGELFF.

This clone appeared many times. The read terminates 3 residues ahead of where the CDR3 ends, so the germline J gene completes it. The J gene is TRBJ1-4, the V gene TRBV10-3; 9 bases are shared with TRBD1. V was clipped by 2 bases and J by 9 bases; unmatched bases: 7. The germline gives CDR1 ENHRY, CDR2 SYGVKD. This CDR3 has 15 amino acids. The CDR3 spells CAISEGQGRTQKLFF. Incomplete CDR3 DNA: TGTGCCATCAGTGAGGGACAGGGGCGGACACAAAAA.

This clone was seen ten or more times. The CDR3 end falls 3 residues outside the read, so it is completed with the germline J gene. This sequence joins TRBV11-3 and TRBJ2-7; D is ambiguous. The CDR3 covers 12 residues. The V gene's germline CDR1 is SGHNT and CDR2 YENEEA. Trimming took 0 bases from V and 6 from J, leaving 6 bases between them. Partial CDR3 DNA: TGTGCCAGCAGCTTAGATTCTCGCGAG. Protein sequence: CASSLDSRE. The complete CDR3 protein is CASSLDSREQYF.

This clone was counted at least ten times. The read terminates 3 residues before the CDR3 end, so the remaining end is supplied by the germline J gene. This chain links TRBV20-1 with TRBJ1-2; the D gene is possibly TRBD1 (6 bases). The V gene's germline CDR1 is DFQATT and CDR2 SNEGSKA (reference sequence). The CDR3 has 15 residues. V lost 5 bases to trimming and J lost 7 bases, with 23 bases between them. The CDR3 protein is CSALRPGHREGGYTF. The CDR3 bases that were read are TGCAGTGCTCTCCGCCCGGGACACAGGGAGGGTGGC.

Concerning this clone itself: From the germline J gene comes the end of the CDR3, since the read stops 3 residues before it. The rearrangement links TRBV11-2 to TRBJ2-7; 7 positions agree with TRBD1. The V gene's germline CDR1 is SGHAT and CDR2 FQNNGV. The CDR3 length is 14 residues. V lost 7 bases to trimming and J lost 2 bases; unmatched junction nucleotides: 8. CDR3: CASKPWTGPYEQYF. The sequenced part of the CDR3 DNA is TGTGCCAGCAAGCCATGGACAGGTCCCTACGAG.

This clone was found many times. The sequenced fragment ends 3 residues before the CDR3 boundary, so the rest is inferred from the germline J gene. The chain uses TRBV10-1 and TRBJ2-1; no clear D gene. The CDR3 length is 13 residues. The V gene lost 3 bases and the J gene lost 7 bases, with 10 bases spanning the gap. Germline assignment: CDR1 WNHNN and CDR2 SYGVQD (reference sequence). The CDR3 is CASSDLLVNEQFF. CDR3 DNA (partial): TGCGCCAGCAGTGACCTATTAGTAAATGAG.

At least ten counts were recorded for this clone. Read coverage stops 3 residues before the CDR3 terminus; the germline J gene supplies the remainder. The V and J genes are TRBV12-5 and TRBJ2-3, with D possibly matching TRBD2 (5 bases). CDR1 and CDR2 (germline): LGHNT, FRNRAP. V was pared by 3 bases and J by 4 bases, with 11 bases between. This CDR3 is 14 amino acids long. Partial CDR3 DNA: TGTGCTAGTGGTTTTAAAGGACTGCCAGATACG. It encodes CASGFKGLPDT. The CDR3 in full is CASGFKGLPDTQYF.

This clone was picked up many times. Read coverage stops 3 residues before the CDR3 terminus; the germline J gene supplies the remainder. V usage is TRBV5-1 and J usage is TRBJ1-2; 8 nucleotides match TRBD1. J was trimmed by 0 bases and V by 0 bases; bases with no gene match: 7. The CDR3 consists of 17 residues. The germline gives CDR1 SGHRS, CDR2 YFSETQ. The CDR3 loop reads CASSLATDRAANYGYTF. The CDR3 bases that were read are TGCGCCAGCAGCTTGGCAACGGACAGGGCTGCTAACTATGGC.

This clone was seen at least ten times. With the read ending 3 residues before the CDR3 end, the germline J gene is used to fill in that end. The gene calls are TRBV7-9 and TRBJ1-4; D not certain. Between the trimmed V and J ends, which lost 0 bases and 2 bases, there was a span of 4 bases. The CDR3 totals 14 residues. Germline V CDR1 and CDR2: SEHNR, FQNEAQ (reference sequence). CDR3 sequence: CASSLASTNEKLFF. The DNA read from the CDR3 is TGTGCCAGCAGCTTAGCCTCTACTAATGAAAAA.

This clone was seen at least ten times. The observed sequence ends 3 residues before the CDR3 terminus, with the missing tail filled in from the germline J gene. The V gene is TRBV20-1, the J gene TRBJ2-5; 13 bases match TRBD2. The CDR3 contains 17 residues. CDR1 and CDR2 (germline): DFQATT, SNEGSKA (reference sequence). J was trimmed by 4 bases and V by 1 base; bases with no gene match: 9. The CDR3: CSARAGTSGMRGETQYF. The DNA read from the CDR3 is TGCAGTGCTAGAGCCGGGACTAGCGGGATGAGGGGAGAGACC.

This clone was recorded at least ten times. The read comes to an end 3 residues before the CDR3 does, leaving the germline J gene to fill in the end. The chain is built from TRBV27 and TRBJ2-7, with D perhaps matching TRBD1 (6 bases). Germline CDR1 MNHEY, CDR2 SMNVEV (reference sequence). CDR3 length equals 14 residues. V was trimmed by 6 bases and J by 0 bases, leaving 12 bases between them. The CDR3 reads CASSPGQTSYEQYF. The CDR3 DNA, read in part, is TGTGCCAGCAGCCCAGGACAGACCTCCTACGAG.

There are many counts of this clone. CDR3 sequence: CASSLVGAADTQYF. Partial CDR3 DNA: TGTGCCAGCAGCTTAGTAGGGGCGGCAGATACG. The chain recombines TRBV7-9 with TRBJ2-3, with D possibly TRBD1 on 5 matching bases. The missing CDR3 end, 3 residues past where the read stops, is filled in from the germline J gene. The length of the CDR3 is 14 residues. Germline assignment: CDR1 SEHNR and CDR2 FQNEAQ (reference sequence). Trimming shortened V by 1 base and J by 4 bases, and 9 bases separated the two germline ends.

In its sample, this clone was seen many times. The read ends 3 residues shy of where the CDR3 ends; the end is completed using the germline J gene. This chain uses TRBV28 with TRBJ1-2; D perhaps matches TRBD1 (6 bases). Trimming left V 3 bases short and J 7 bases short, with 18 bases between. From germline, CDR1 is MDHEN and CDR2 SYDVKM. This CDR3 is built from 15 residues. CDR3 protein: CASSFQIGRGGGYTF. CDR3 bases read: TGTGCCAGCAGTTTTCAGATAGGGCGAGGGGGTGGC.

This clone was found many times. The read halts 3 residues ahead of the CDR3 end, with the missing end drawn from the germline J gene. The chain combines TRBV15 with TRBJ2-2, with 8 bases that match TRBD1. The V segment lost 2 bases and the J segment 10 bases; nucleotides outside the gene matches: 9. Germline V gene sequence: CDR1 LNHNV, CDR2 YYDKDF (reference sequence). The CDR3 loop spans 15 amino acids. This CDR3 is CATSRLDRASEELFF. The sequenced part of the CDR3 DNA is TGTGCCACCAGCAGACTGGACAGGGCCAGCGAGGAG.

This clone was seen many times. The read ends 3 residues early relative to the CDR3; the germline J gene fills the gap. The rearrangement uses TRBV18 and TRBJ2-7, with D unresolved. Trimming cost V 3 bases and J 0 bases, with 6 bases left between them. The CDR3 extends over 13 amino acids. Germline values: CDR1 KGHSH, CDR2 LQKENI. CDR3 sequence: CASSPARSYEQYF. CDR3 bases read: TGTGCCAGCTCACCGGCACGCTCCTACGAG.

The table lists this clone with many counts. The CDR3 is cut off 3 residues early in the read; its end comes from the germline J gene. The genes are TRBV10-1 and TRBJ1-5; weak D call: TRBD1 (5 bases). There are 11 residues in the CDR3. Germline CDR1 WNHNN, CDR2 SYGVQD (reference sequence). V lost 7 bases and J 6 bases, leaving 7 bases between the germline ends. The CDR3 loop reads CASTGSQPQHF. CDR3 bases read: TGCGCCAGCACAGGGTCTCAGCCC.

This clone has only a few counts. Read sequence stops 3 residues before the CDR3 end, and the germline J gene provides the missing end. This chain connects TRBV7-6 to TRBJ1-1, with 7 bases lining up with TRBD1. V shed 5 bases and J 3 bases; nucleotides not matched to a gene: 6. The CDR3 sequence is 14 residues long. Germline V lookup: CDR1 SGHVS, CDR2 FNYEAQ. The CDR3 loop is CASSRRGWDTEAFF. The sequenced part of the CDR3 DNA is TGTGCCAGCAGCCGCAGGGGGTGGGACACTGAA.

In this sample, this clone turned up many times. The CDR3 DNA, read in part, is TGTGCCAGCAGTTTCCTGACTAACAATGAG. As protein: CASSFLTNNE. The whole CDR3 reads CASSFLTNNEQFF. The genes are TRBV2 and TRBJ2-1; D might be TRBD2 (5 bases). From the germline J gene comes the end of the CDR3, since the read stops 3 residues before it. This CDR3 region has 13 residues. Trimming took 5 bases from V and 5 from J, leaving 10 bases between them. Germline V gives CDR1 SNHLY, CDR2 FYNNEI.

Many counts were recorded for this clone. The sequence runs out 3 residues before the end of the CDR3; the remainder is reconstructed from the germline J gene. The chain carries TRBV19 and TRBJ2-3, with TRBD1 matching 10 bases. The CDR3 has 15 amino acids. CDR1 LNHDA and CDR2 SQIVND come from the germline V gene (reference sequence). The covered CDR3 bases are TGTGCTACTACTTCGGGACAGGGGAGGACAGATACG. Its protein product is CATTSGQGRTDT. The complete CDR3 reads CATTSGQGRTDTQYF.

This clone has a count of ten or more. The CDR3 loop reads CSASPSGRANEQFF. Incomplete CDR3 DNA: TGCAGTGCTAGCCCTAGCGGGAGGGCCAATGAG. This rearrangement joins TRBV20-1 to TRBJ2-1; 12 bases are a match to TRBD2. From the germline J gene comes the end of the CDR3, since the read stops 3 residues before it. V lost 3 bases, J lost 6 bases, and 3 bases stayed unmatched. Looked up from germline, CDR1 is DFQATT and CDR2 is SNEGSKA (reference sequence). The CDR3 spans 14 residues.

This clone was recorded at least ten times. The read ends 3 residues before the CDR3 terminus; that terminus is restored from the germline J gene. V is TRBV5-1 and J is TRBJ2-4; D is unresolved. Germline CDR1 reads SGHRS; CDR2 reads YFSETQ. The CDR3 contains 14 residues. Trimming stripped 2 bases from V and 8 bases from J, with 14 bases between. The sequenced CDR3 bases are TGCGCCAGCAGCTTTACAACGCTTGAAGACATT. Its translation is CASSFTTLEDI. The whole CDR3 region reads CASSFTTLEDIQYF.

This clone was detected ten times or more. The read falls 3 residues short of the CDR3 end, and the missing part is taken from the germline J gene. The chain has TRBV30 and TRBJ2-7; tentative D call: TRBD1 (5 bases). The CDR3 runs to 14 residues. Germline CDR1 is GTSNPN and CDR2 is SVGIG (reference sequence). V was cut by 2 bases and J by 5 bases, with 16 bases left in between. The CDR3 loop is CAWSSDSSSNEQYF. CDR3 DNA (partial): TGTGCCTGGAGTTCCGACAGCAGCTCAAACGAG.

This clone showed up many times. The CDR3 bases that were read are TGTGCCAGTTGCCCGGGACAGGAGAATTCACCC. This encodes CASCPGQENSP. The full CDR3 sequence reads CASCPGQENSPLHF. This chain connects TRBV19 to TRBJ1-6, with 8 positions matching TRBD1. The read gets to within 3 residues of the CDR3 end, and the germline J gene fills in the rest. After removal of 8 bases from V and 7 bases from J, the junction contained 7 bases not matched to a gene. The CDR3 is made up of 14 amino acids. The germline V gene has CDR1 LNHDA and CDR2 SQIVND (reference sequence).

This clone was observed at least ten times. The read comes to an end 3 residues before the CDR3 does, leaving the germline J gene to fill in the end. The chain has TRBV4-2 and TRBJ2-3; TRBD2 matches at 9 bases. The V and J ends lost 0 bases and 6 bases, in that order; junction bases with no gene match: 13. The CDR3 is 18 residues long. Germline CDR1 LGHNA, CDR2 YNFKEQ. CDR3 sequence reads: CASSQDWASGMFDDTQYF. The CDR3 DNA, read in part, is TGTGCCAGCAGCCAAGATTGGGCTAGCGGGATGTTTGATGATACG.

The sample holds a few counts of this clone. The CDR3 end lies 3 residues beyond the end of the read and is filled in from the germline J gene. The chain combines TRBV2 with TRBJ2-7; 11 positions agree with TRBD2. The CDR3 has 19 residues. Germline CDR1 and CDR2: SNHLY and FYNNEI. Trimming removed 4 bases from V and 3 bases from J; junction bases left unmatched: 17. The CDR3 protein is CASSGGEQLGLAAYYEQYF. The CDR3 bases that were read are TGTGCCAGCAGTGGGGGGGAACAGTTGGGACTAGCGGCCTACTACGAG.

A remark on this clone: The CDR3 is cut off 3 residues early in the read; its end comes from the germline J gene. The V call is TRBV5-1, the J call TRBJ2-1; 9 bases line up with TRBD2. Trimming at V came to 0 bases and at J to 0 bases, leaving 7 bases not matched to a gene. Germline values: CDR1 SGHRS, CDR2 YFSETQ. The CDR3 runs 18 residues. The sequenced CDR3 bases are TGCGCCAGCAGCTTGGTTACTAGCGGGCCTAGCTCCTACAATGAG. Translation: CASSLVTSGPSSYNE. The full CDR3 is CASSLVTSGPSSYNEQFF. Variable domain in full (rest from reference TRBV5-1 and TRBJ2-1): KAGVTQTPRYLIKTRGQQVTLSCSPISGHRSVSWYQQTPGQGLQFLFEYFSETQRNKGNFPGRFSGRQFSNSRSEMNVSTLELGDSALYLCASSLVTSGPSSYNEQFFGPGTRLTVL.

This clone was seen at least ten times. The read finishes 3 residues shy of the CDR3 end, and the germline J gene is used to complete it. V and J are TRBV29-1 and TRBJ1-1, with TRBD1 matching over 9 bases. The junction had 8 bases not matched to a gene; V was cut back by 5 bases and J by 4 bases. This CDR3 has 14 residues. Germline loops: CDR1 SQVTM, CDR2 ANQGSEA. Here the CDR3 reads CSVRGTGYRTEAFF. The part of the CDR3 DNA that was read is TGCAGCGTTCGAGGGACAGGGTATCGCACTGAA.

This clone has a count of ten or more. The sequence runs out 3 residues before the end of the CDR3; the remainder is reconstructed from the germline J gene. The chain combines TRBV23-1 with TRBJ1-3; D gene unclear. TRBV23-1 is an open reading frame, and its role is uncertain. The CDR3 extends over 15 amino acids. The V and J ends lost 4 bases and 0 bases respectively, with 10 bases between them. Incomplete CDR3 DNA: TGCGCCAGCAGTCGAGCGGCACCCTCTGGAAACACC. Protein sequence: CASSRAAPSGNT. The full-length CDR3 reads as CASSRAAPSGNTIYF.

Ten or more counts support this clone. Read data end 3 residues before the CDR3 end; the end is taken from the germline J gene. The V and J genes are TRBV18 and TRBJ2-3, with TRBD2 matching over 12 bases. Losses at the gene ends were 5 bases for V and 2 bases for J; bases not matched to a gene: 17. In germline, CDR1 is KGHSH, CDR2 LQKENI. This CDR3 comprises 20 residues. CDR3 residues: CASSSSTSGRWGRDTDTQYF. Partial CDR3 DNA: TGTGCCAGCTCATCATCCACTAGCGGGAGGTGGGGCCGCGACACAGATACG.

This clone was observed many times. The read ends 3 residues shy of where the CDR3 ends; the end is completed using the germline J gene. The rearrangement links TRBV6-1 to TRBJ1-2; 7 bases agree with TRBD1. The CDR3 spans 15 residues. With 1 base clipped from V and 2 bases from J, the junction kept 4 bases outside the gene matches. Germline V gene data show CDR1 as MNHNS and CDR2 as SASEGT. Partial CDR3 DNA: TGTGCCAGCAGTGAAGGGACAGGCTTCAACTATGGC. Its protein product is CASSEGTGFNYG. The CDR3 as a whole reads CASSEGTGFNYGYTF.